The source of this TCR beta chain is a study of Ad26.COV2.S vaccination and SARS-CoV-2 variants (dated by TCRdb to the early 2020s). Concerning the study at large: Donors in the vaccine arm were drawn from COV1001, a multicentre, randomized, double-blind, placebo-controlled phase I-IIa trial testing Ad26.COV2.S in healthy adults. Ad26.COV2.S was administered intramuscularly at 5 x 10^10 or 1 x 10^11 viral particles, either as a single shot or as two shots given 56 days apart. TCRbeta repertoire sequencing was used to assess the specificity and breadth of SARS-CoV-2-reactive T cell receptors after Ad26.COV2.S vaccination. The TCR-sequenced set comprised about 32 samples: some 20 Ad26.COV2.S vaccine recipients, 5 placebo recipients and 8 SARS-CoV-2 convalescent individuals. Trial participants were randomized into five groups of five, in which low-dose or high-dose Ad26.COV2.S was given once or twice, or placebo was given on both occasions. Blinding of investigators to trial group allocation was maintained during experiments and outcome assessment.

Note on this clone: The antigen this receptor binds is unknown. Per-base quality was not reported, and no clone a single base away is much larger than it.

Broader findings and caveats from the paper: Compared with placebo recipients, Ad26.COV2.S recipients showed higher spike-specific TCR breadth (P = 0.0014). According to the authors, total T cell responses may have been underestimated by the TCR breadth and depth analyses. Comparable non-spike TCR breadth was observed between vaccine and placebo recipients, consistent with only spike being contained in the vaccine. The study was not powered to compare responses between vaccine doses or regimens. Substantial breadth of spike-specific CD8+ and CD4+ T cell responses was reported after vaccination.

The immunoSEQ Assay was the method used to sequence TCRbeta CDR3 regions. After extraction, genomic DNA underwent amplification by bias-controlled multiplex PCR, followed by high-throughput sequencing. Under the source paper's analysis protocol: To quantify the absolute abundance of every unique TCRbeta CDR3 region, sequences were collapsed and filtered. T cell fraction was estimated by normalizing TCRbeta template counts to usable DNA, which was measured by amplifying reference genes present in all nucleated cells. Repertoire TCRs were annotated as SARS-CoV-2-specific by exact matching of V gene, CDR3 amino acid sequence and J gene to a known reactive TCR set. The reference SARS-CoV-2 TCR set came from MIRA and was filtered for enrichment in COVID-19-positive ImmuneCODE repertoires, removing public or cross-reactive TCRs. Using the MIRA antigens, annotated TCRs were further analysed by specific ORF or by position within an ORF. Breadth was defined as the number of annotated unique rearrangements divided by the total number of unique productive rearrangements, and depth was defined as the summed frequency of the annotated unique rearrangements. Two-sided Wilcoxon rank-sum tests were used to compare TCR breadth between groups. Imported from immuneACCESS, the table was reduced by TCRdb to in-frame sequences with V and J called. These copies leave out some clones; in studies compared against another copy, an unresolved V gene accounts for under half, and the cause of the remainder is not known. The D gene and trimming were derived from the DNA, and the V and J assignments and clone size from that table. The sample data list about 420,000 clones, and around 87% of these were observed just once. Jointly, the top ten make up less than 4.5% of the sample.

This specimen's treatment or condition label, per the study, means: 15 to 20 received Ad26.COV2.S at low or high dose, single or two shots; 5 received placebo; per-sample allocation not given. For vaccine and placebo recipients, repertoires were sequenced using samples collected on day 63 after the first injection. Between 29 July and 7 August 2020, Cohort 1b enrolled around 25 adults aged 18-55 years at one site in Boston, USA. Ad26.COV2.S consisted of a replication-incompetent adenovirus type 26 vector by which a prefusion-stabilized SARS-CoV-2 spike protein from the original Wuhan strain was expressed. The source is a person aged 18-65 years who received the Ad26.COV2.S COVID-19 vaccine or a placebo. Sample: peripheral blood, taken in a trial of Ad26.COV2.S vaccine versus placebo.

CDR3 reads: CASTGDTSSYNSPLHF. DNA sequence: TGTGCCAGTACCGGGGACACGAGCTCCTATAATTCACCCCTCCACTTT. The sequence joins TRBV19 to TRBJ1-6, and the D gene may be TRBD1, 6 bases matching. Trimming removed 7 bases from V and 0 bases from J, leaving 13 bases between the germline ends. There are 16 amino acids in the CDR3, from cysteine to phenylalanine inclusive. Only CDR3 DNA remains: 48 bases, in frame from the first base. Looking up the germline V gene (reference sequence) yields CDR1 LNHDA and CDR2 SQIVND.